The entry below gives a single T cell receptor (beta chain) sequence along with its context. Both 60 Vbeta primers and 13 Jbeta primers went into the PCR. Measured with immunoSEQ multiplex PCR; TCRdb has only the in-frame clones, and not every one. The sample has 95,000 to 150,000 clones, around 82% seen once. The CDR3 loop spans 15 amino acids. The V segment lost 4 bases and the J segment 3 bases; nucleotides outside the gene matches: 3. Germline V CDR1 and CDR2: SGHRS, YFSETQ. The data were obtained in a study of cytomegalovirus exposure and HLA in healthy donors. This sequence originates from a woman aged 40 to 55 in good health and CMV-seropositive. Sequenced: PBMCs. The chain joins TRBV5-1 to TRBJ2-7; 14 nucleotides match TRBD2. The CDR3 reads CASSPGLAGGYEQYF. CDR3 sequence (DNA): TGCGCCAGCAGCCCAGGACTAGCGGGAGGCTACGAGCAGTACTTC.